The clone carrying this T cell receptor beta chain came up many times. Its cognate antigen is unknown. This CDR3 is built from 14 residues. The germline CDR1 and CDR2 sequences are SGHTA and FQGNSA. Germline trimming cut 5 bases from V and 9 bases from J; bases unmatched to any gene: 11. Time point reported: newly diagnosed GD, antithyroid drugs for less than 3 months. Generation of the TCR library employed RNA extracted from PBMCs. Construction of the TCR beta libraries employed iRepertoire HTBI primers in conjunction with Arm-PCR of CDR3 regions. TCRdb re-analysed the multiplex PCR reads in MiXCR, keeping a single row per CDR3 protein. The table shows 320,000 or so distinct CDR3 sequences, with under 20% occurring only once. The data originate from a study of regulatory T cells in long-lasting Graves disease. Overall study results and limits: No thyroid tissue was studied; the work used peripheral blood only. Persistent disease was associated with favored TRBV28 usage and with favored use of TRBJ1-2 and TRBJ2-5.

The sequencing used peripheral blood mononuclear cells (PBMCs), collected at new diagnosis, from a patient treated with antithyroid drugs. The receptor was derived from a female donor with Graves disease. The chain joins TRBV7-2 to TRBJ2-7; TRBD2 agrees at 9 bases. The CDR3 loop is CASSHRIAGEGQYF. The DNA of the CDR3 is TGTGCCAGCAGCCATAGGATAGCGGGAGAAGGGCAGTACTTC.